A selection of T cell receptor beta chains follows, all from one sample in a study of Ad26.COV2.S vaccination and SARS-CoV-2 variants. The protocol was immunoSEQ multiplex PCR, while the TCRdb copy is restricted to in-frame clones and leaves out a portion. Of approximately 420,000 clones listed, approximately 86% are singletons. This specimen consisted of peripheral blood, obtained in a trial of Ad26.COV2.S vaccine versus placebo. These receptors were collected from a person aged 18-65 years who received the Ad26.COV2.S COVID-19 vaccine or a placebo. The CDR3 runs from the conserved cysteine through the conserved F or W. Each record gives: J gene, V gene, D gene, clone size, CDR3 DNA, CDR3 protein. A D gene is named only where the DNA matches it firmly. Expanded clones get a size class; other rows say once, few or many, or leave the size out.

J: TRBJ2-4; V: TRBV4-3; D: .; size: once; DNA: TGCGCCAGCAGCCAAGAGCCCCGGGGGAGGGCCAAAAACATTCAGTACTTC; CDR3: CASSQEPRGRAKNIQYF
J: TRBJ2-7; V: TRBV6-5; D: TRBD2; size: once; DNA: TGTGCCACTCGGACTAGCGGGGCCTACGAGCAGTACTTC; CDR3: CATRTSGAYEQYF
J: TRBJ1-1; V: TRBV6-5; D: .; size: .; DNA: TGTGCCAGCAGTTACTCAGGACAGTCGGCTTTCTTT; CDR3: CASSYSGQSAFF
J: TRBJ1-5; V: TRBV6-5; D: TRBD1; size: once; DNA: TGTGCCAGCGCGGGACAGGGCCATCAGCCCCAGCATTTT; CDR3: CASAGQGHQPQHF
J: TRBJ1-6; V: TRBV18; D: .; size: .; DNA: TGTGCCAGCTCACCGGCTTTACTGGAGAATAATTCACCCCTCCACTTT; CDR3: CASSPALLENNSPLHF
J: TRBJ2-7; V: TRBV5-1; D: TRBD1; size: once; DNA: TGCGCCAGCAGCGTAAAGGGACAGGTTAGCTCCTACGAGCAGTACTTC; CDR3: CASSVKGQVSSYEQYF
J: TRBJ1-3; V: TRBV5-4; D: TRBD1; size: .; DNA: TGTGCCAGCAGCTCGCAGGGGGCTGGAAACACCATATATTTT; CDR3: CASSSQGAGNTIYF
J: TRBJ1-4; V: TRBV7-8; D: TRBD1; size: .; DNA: TGTGCCAGCAGCTTAACAAGACAGGGGAATAATGAAAAACTGTTTTTT; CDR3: CASSLTRQGNNEKLFF
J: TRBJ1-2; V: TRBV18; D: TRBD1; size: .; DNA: TGTGCCAGCTCACCCCTACAGGGGGCACAGGGCTACACCTTC; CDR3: CASSPLQGAQGYTF
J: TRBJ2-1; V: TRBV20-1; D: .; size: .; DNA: TGCAGTGCTAGTGAGGCCTACAATGAGCAGTTCTTC; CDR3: CSASEAYNEQFF
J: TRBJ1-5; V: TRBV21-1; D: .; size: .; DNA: TGTGCCAGCAGCAAAGGTCCATGGTGGGGGCAGCCCCAGCATTTT; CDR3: CASSKGPWWGQPQHF
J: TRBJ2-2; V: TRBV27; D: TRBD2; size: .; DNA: TGTGCCAGCAGTTTACACCGGGGGGGCACCGGGGAGCTGTTTTTT; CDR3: CASSLHRGGTGELFF
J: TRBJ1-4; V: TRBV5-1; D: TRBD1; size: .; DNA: TGCGCCAGCAGCCCTGGGACAGGGAGGGAAAAACTGTTTTTT; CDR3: CASSPGTGREKLFF
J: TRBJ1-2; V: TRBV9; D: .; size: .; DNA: TGTGCCAGCAGCGTAGTGGAGCGACCCACATATGGCTACACCTTC; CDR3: CASSVVERPTYGYTF
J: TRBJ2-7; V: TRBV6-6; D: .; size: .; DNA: TGTGCCAGCAGGGCTCAGAGCTCCTACGAGCAGTACTTC; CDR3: CASRAQSSYEQYF
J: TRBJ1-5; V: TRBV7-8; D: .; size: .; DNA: TGTGCCAGCAGCTCGGACAGAAATCAGCCCCAGCATTTT; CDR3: CASSSDRNQPQHF
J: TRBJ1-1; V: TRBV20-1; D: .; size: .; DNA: TGCAGTGCTAGGTCTTGGGCTTTCTTT; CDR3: CSARSWAFF
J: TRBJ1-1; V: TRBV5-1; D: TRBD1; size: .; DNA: TGCGCCAGCAGCTTGGTTGTACAGGGGGCTTTCACTGAAGCTTTCTTT; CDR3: CASSLVVQGAFTEAFF
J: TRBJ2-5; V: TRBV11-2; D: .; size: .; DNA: TGTGCCAGCAGCCCTGGTGTGGAGGGGCCGAAATGGAAGACCCAGTACTTC; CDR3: CASSPGVEGPKWKTQYF
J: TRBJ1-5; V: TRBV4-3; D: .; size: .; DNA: TGCGCCAGCAGCCAAGATGTGTTCGGGGAGGATCAGCCCCAGCATTTT; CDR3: CASSQDVFGEDQPQHF
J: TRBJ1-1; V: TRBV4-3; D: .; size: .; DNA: TGCGCCAGCAGCGCCTTTGGGAACACTGAAGCTTTCTTT; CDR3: CASSAFGNTEAFF
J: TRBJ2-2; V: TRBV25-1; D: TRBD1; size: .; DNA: TGTGCCAGCAGTGGAGATCCGGGACAGTGGAACACCGGGGAGCTGTTTTTT; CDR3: CASSGDPGQWNTGELFF
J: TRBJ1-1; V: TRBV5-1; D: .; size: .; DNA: TGCGCCAGCAGCTTGGTGCCGGGACACCTGACAAGCACTGAAGCTTTCTTT; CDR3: CASSLVPGHLTSTEAFF
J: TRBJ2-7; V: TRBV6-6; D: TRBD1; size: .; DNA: TGTGCCAGCAGTTACGTGGGGACAGGGGGCGAGCAGTACTTC; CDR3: CASSYVGTGGEQYF
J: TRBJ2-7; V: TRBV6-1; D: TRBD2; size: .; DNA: TGTGCCAGCAGTGAAGCTCCTAGCGGGGCCTACGAGCAGTACTTC; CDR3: CASSEAPSGAYEQYF
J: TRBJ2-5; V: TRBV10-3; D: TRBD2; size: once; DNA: TGTGCCATCAGTGATGGCGGGGGGTCGGAGACCCAGTACTTC; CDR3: CAISDGGGSETQYF
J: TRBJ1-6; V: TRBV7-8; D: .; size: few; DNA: TGTGCCAGCAGCCCCCGGTCAGGCGGGTCACCCCTCCACTTT; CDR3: CASSPRSGGSPLHF
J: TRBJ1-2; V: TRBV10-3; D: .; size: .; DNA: TGTGCCATCAGTGCTGGGGGATCCAGTAATGGCTACACCTTC; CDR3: CAISAGGSSNGYTF
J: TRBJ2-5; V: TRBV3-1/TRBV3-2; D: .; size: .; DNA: TGTGCCAGCAGCCCACGTAGAATATCAAAGGAGACCCAGTACTTC; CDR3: CASSPRRISKETQYF